The 11 T cell receptor beta chains below were found in one sample sequenced in a study of CD8+ T cells in alopecia areata. TCR sequencing used cDNA made by reverse transcription of extracted RNA. The table came from immunoSEQ multiplex PCR; TCRdb's copy has only in-frame clones and leaves some out. The table has 150,000 to 200,000 clones, roughly 60% seen once; the top ten hold more than 1.5%. The sample was CD4+ T cells sorted from blood, taken at week 0. The receptors were sampled from a human donor with alopecia areata.

The chain is built from TRBV4-3 and TRBJ1-6; D uncertain. This CDR3 region has 15 residues. V lost 0 bases, J lost 5 bases, and 8 bases lay in between. Germline V gene lookup returns CDR1 LGHNA and CDR2 YSLEER. CDR3 sequence: CASSQDSKNNSPLHF. CDR3 in DNA: TGCGCCAGCAGCCAAGACAGTAAAAATAATTCACCCCTCCACTTT.

The V and J genes are TRBV7-9 and TRBJ2-4, with D maybe TRBD1 (5 bases). This CDR3 has 14 amino acids. The ends were cut back, 3 bases at V and 3 bases at J, with 9 bases in the middle. Germline V gene data show CDR1 as SEHNR and CDR2 as FQNEAQ (reference sequence). CDR3 bases: TGTGCCAGCAGCTTTGCAGGGAACAAAAACATTCAGTACTTC. It codes for CASSFAGNKNIQYF.

In its sample, this clone was seen once. The chain recombines TRBV6-5 with TRBJ2-3; either TRBD1 or TRBD2 may fit D (5 bases each). Looked up from germline, CDR1 is MNHEY and CDR2 is SVGAGI. The CDR3 totals 14 residues. Trimming removed 1 base from V and 5 bases from J, with 10 bases in between. CDR3 nucleotide sequence: TGTGCCAGCAGTTACTTATCAGGGAGAGATACGCAGTATTTT. This codes for CASSYLSGRDTQYF.

V and J are TRBV5-1 and TRBJ1-2; D gene uncertain. From germline, CDR1 is SGHRS and CDR2 YFSETQ. The CDR3 covers 13 residues. Trimming removed 0 bases from V and 2 bases from J, with 5 bases in between. The CDR3: CASSLDGNYGYTF. CDR3 DNA sequence: TGCGCCAGCAGCTTGGATGGGAACTATGGCTACACCTTC.

This CDR3 reads CASSLDLGQGNYEQYF. CDR3 in DNA: TGTGCCAGCAGCTTAGACCTGGGACAGGGGAACTACGAGCAGTACTTC. This sequence joins TRBV7-9 and TRBJ2-7; 10 bases agree with TRBD1. This CDR3 is built from 16 residues. CDR1 is SEHNR, CDR2 FQNEAQ, per germline (reference sequence). V lost 1 base and J lost 3; bases outside the gene matches: 6.

The chain combines TRBV29-1 with TRBJ2-3; D gene unclear. The V gene lost 5 bases and the J gene lost 0 bases, with 6 bases spanning the gap. Germline V gene lookup returns CDR1 SQVTM and CDR2 ANQGSEA. The CDR3 has 12 amino acids. CDR3 DNA: TGCAGCGTTACCCCAAGCACAGATACGCAGTATTTT. Encoded protein: CSVTPSTDTQYF.

This chain connects TRBV30 to TRBJ1-1; D gene ambiguous. The CDR3 consists of 11 residues. The V end lost 3 bases, the J end lost 8 bases, and 10 bases lay between the germline ends. Germline assignment: CDR1 GTSNPN and CDR2 SVGIG (reference sequence). The CDR3 reads CAWRVSFEAFF. In DNA, the CDR3 is TGTGCCTGGAGGGTGAGCTTCGAAGCTTTCTTT.

The chain uses TRBV29-1 and TRBJ1-2; perhaps TRBD1 as D (6 bases). V lost 0 bases, J lost 2 bases, and 7 bases lay in between. The CDR3 covers 13 residues. Germline-derived CDR1 and CDR2 are SQVTM and ANQGSEA. CDR3 region: CSVEDTGNYGYTF. The CDR3 DNA reads as TGCAGCGTTGAAGATACAGGGAACTATGGCTACACCTTC.

The rearrangement uses TRBV7-2 and TRBJ2-3, with D hard to call. This CDR3 contains 14 residues. The V gene's germline CDR1 is SGHTA and CDR2 FQGNSA. V was shortened by 5 bases and J by 1 base, with 10 bases between the two germline ends. In DNA, the CDR3 is TGTGCCAGCAGCCCTCACCGGGGCACAGATACGCAGTATTTT. Translating it yields CASSPHRGTDTQYF.

This clone came up a few times. This chain uses TRBV29-1 with TRBJ2-1, with a weak D call TRBD1 (6 bases). Trimming left V 4 bases short and J 10 bases short, with 14 bases between. There are 12 residues in the CDR3. CDR1 is SQVTM, CDR2 ANQGSEA, per germline. The CDR3 DNA is TGCAGCGTTGTGGCAGGGGATAGGGAGCAGTTCTTC. Amino acids: CSVVAGDREQFF.

The chain uses TRBV5-6 and TRBJ1-4; 7 positions match TRBD1. There are 15 residues in the CDR3. The trim removed 4 bases at V and 0 bases at J, leaving 3 bases unmatched. Germline-derived CDR1 and CDR2 are SGHDT and YYEEEE. The CDR3, as DNA: TGTGCCAGCAGCCCCCAGGGGGCAACTAATGAAAAACTGTTTTTT. Translating gives CASSPQGATNEKLFF.